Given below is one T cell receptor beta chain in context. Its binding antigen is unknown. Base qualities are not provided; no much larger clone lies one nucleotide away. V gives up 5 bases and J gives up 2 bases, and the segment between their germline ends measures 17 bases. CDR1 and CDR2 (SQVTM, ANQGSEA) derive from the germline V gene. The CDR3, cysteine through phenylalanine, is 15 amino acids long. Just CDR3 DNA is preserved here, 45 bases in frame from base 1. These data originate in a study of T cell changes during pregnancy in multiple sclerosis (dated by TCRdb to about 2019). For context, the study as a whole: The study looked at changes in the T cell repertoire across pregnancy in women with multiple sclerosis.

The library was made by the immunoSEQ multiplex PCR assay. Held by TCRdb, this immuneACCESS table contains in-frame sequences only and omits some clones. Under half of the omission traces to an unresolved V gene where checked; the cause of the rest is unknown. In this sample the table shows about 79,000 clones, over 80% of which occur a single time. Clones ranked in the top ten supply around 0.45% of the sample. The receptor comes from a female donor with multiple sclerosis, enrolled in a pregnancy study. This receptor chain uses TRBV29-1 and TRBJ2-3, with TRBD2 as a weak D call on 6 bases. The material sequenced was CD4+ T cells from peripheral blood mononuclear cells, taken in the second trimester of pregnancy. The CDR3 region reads CSVSYVAGPTDTQYF. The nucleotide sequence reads TGCAGCGTTTCCTATGTTGCGGGACCCACAGATACGCAGTATTTT.